The rows below give T cell receptor beta chains drawn from one sample of a study of T cells after yellow fever vaccination. TCRdb reprocessed the 5' RACE reads via MiXCR and lists one record per CDR3 protein. The data show fewer than 150,000 distinct CDR3 sequences, approximately 7.7% seen once. The sample in question was CD4+ T cells sorted from PBMCs, obtained 5 days after the yellow fever booster vaccination. These receptors all come from a man aged 30 to 39 who received the YFV17D yellow fever vaccine. Both conserved end residues are part of each CDR3.

TRBJ2-7 | 13 | TRBV11-2 | CASSPQIFYEQYF
TRBJ2-4 | 15 | TRBV5-5 | CASSFNPGSENIQYF
TRBJ2-2 | 12 | TRBV18 | CASSPEVGELFF
TRBJ2-5 | 15 | TRBV20-1 | CSARLLGGSQETQYF
TRBJ2-7 | 16 | TRBV20-1 | CSARDGGRGNTYEQYF
TRBJ2-6 | 18 | TRBV12-3/TRBV12-4 | CARSLVLGGGSGANVLTF
TRBJ2-1 | 8 | TRBV29-1 | CSVSEQFF
TRBJ2-1 | 18 | TRBV7-9 | CASSPKWTSGRDYNEQFF
TRBJ1-1 | 12 | TRBV7-8 | CASSSWLTEAFF
TRBJ2-5 | 17 | TRBV7-2 | CASSLGGSGVYQETQYF
TRBJ2-3 | 14 | TRBV12-3/TRBV12-4 | CASSSVGSGDTQYF
TRBJ2-3 | 16 | TRBV20-1 | CSARDPAGGFKDTQYF
TRBJ2-7 | 14 | TRBV5-1 | CASTPVGGSYEQYF
TRBJ2-3 | 15 | TRBV7-6 | CASSPSGTLSDTQYF
TRBJ2-5 | 15 | TRBV20-1 | CSAKGTSGSLETQYF
TRBJ2-1 | 16 | TRBV20-1 | CSAQGLAGVIYNEQFF
TRBJ1-2 | 13 | TRBV20-1 | CSAREIGLRGYTF
TRBJ2-1 | 14 | TRBV24-1 | CATSDATRVNEQFF
TRBJ1-2 | 14 | TRBV29-1 | CSVGFQGAYYGYTF
TRBJ1-5 | 14 | TRBV6-5 | CASSSNRGLKPQHF
TRBJ1-2 | 13 | TRBV5-6 | CASSFGPKVGYTF
TRBJ2-5 | 13 | TRBV7-9 | CASSLGDTGTQYF
TRBJ2-1 | 16 | TRBV6-5 | CASSYSRSGGPNEQFF
TRBJ2-3 | 16 | TRBV5-6 | CASSPGLAVITDTQYF
TRBJ2-3 | 14 | TRBV6-1 | CASRDTGATDTQYF
TRBJ1-1 | 13 | TRBV6-5 | CASRLVGNTEAFF
TRBJ1-1 | 12 | TRBV20-1 | CSARGKPGEAFF
TRBJ1-5 | 19 | TRBV24-1 | CATSDLHGGAVRGNQPQHF
TRBJ2-2 | 14 | TRBV3-1 | CASSRPSHTGELFF
TRBJ2-5 | 14 | TRBV5-1 | CASSFGRGPETQYF
TRBJ2-7 | 11 | TRBV5-1 | CASSDDYEQYF
TRBJ2-2 | 14 | TRBV5-1 | CASGQTVTTGELFF
TRBJ2-1 | 13 | TRBV7-6 | CASSLATLNEQFF
TRBJ2-5 | 12 | TRBV20-1 | CSARGGVETQYF
TRBJ2-2 | 11 | TRBV12-3/TRBV12-4 | CASRGTGALFF
TRBJ2-3 | 14 | TRBV7-3 | CASSFSGRPDTQYF
TRBJ1-1 | 18 | TRBV7-9 | CASSLARTRKNMNTEAFF
TRBJ2-1 | 16 | TRBV4-1 | CASSQEGLAGYNEQFF
TRBJ2-1 | 15 | TRBV3-1 | CASSQDPQLAGEQFF
TRBJ2-1 | 13 | TRBV29-1 | CSVEGVTYNEQFF
TRBJ2-2 | 14 | TRBV19 | CASNGLYAAGELFF
TRBJ2-2 | 15 | TRBV20-1 | CSARSPGTSTGELFF
TRBJ2-7 | 16 | TRBV7-2 | CASSRTGTGNSYEQYF
TRBJ2-1 | 14 | TRBV2 | CASSAGTSDPRQFF
TRBJ2-3 | 17 | TRBV4-2 | CASSLQGSGASTDTQYF
TRBJ2-7 | 14 | TRBV7-9 | CASSLAGGGYEQYF
TRBJ2-6 | 20 | TRBV11-1 | CASSYNFRRRGGSGANVLTF